The entry that follows covers one T cell receptor beta chain sequence. Antigen unknown. Data came from immunoSEQ multiplex PCR; TCRdb stores just in-frame clones and leaves some out. This sample yields about 40,000 clones, of which approximately 84% are seen a single time; 3.5% to 4% belongs to the top ten. CDR3 size: 14 residues. Losses at the gene ends were 4 bases for V and 2 bases for J; bases not matched to a gene: 3. Germline CDR1 is MNHEY and CDR2 is SMNVEV (reference sequence). This sample was included in a study of PD-1 blockade in mismatch repair-deficient tumors. Findings of the study overall: Tumor-resident clones, often absent from pretreatment blood, expanded after pembrolizumab and then contracted.

TCR sequencing covered three patients who responded to pembrolizumab. This specimen was peripheral blood, taken about 76 weeks after starting pembrolizumab. The chain carries TRBV27 and TRBJ1-2; TRBD1 matches at 8 bases. The sequence was collected from an adult with mismatch repair-deficient cancer. This CDR3 is CASSSGTGNYGYTF. CDR3 nucleotide sequence: TGTGCCAGCAGTTCCGGGACAGGAAACTATGGCTACACCTTC.